The 20 T cell receptor beta chains listed next were all sequenced from one sample in a study of T cell changes during pregnancy in multiple sclerosis. Using immunoSEQ multiplex PCR, the repertoire was profiled, and TCRdb retains in-frame clones only, with some absent. The table lists approximately 89,000 clones, 90% to 95% of them singletons, with 1.5% to 2% in the top ten. Specimen: peripheral blood, collected after pregnancy. These receptors were taken from a female donor in good health, enrolled as a control in a pregnancy study.

This clone was seen a single time. The chain uses TRBV6-1 and TRBJ1-1; no clear D. Per the germline V gene, CDR1 is MNHNS and CDR2 is SASEGT. The CDR3 is 13 residues long. With 2 bases removed from V and 10 bases from J, the gap between germline ends came to 14 bases. The CDR3 region is CASSEWSVGRAFF. CDR3 bases: TGTGCCAGCAGTGAATGGTCGGTGGGGAGAGCTTTCTTT.

The V call is TRBV7-9, the J call TRBJ2-2; D may be TRBD1 (6 bases). Germline V gives CDR1 SEHNR, CDR2 FQNEAQ (reference sequence). This CDR3 contains 14 residues. The V gene lost 5 bases and the J gene lost 8 bases, with 15 bases spanning the gap. CDR3 coding DNA: TGTGCCAGCAGCCATAAACCAGGACAGGGGGAGCTGTTTTTT. Translated: CASSHKPGQGELFF.

The J gene is TRBJ1-4, the V gene TRBV7-9; weak D call: TRBD1 (5 bases). This CDR3 has 14 residues. Per the germline V gene, CDR1 is SEHNR and CDR2 is FQNEAQ (reference sequence). V was trimmed by 3 bases and J by 8 bases, leaving 13 bases between them. CDR3 sequence reads: CASSFGGRVEKLFF. The DNA of the CDR3 is TGTGCCAGCAGCTTCGGGGGTCGAGTGGAAAAACTGTTTTTT.

The chain is built from TRBV27 and TRBJ2-2; 7 positions agree with TRBD1. After removal of 5 bases from V and 4 bases from J, the junction contained 4 bases not matched to a gene. In germline, CDR1 is MNHEY, CDR2 SMNVEV (reference sequence). The CDR3 extends over 14 amino acids. The CDR3 sequence is CASSRAGGTGELFF. CDR3 sequence (DNA): TGTGCCAGCAGTAGGGCAGGGGGCACCGGGGAGCTGTTTTTT.

The genes are TRBV2 and TRBJ2-1, with 8 bases that match TRBD1. Germline lookup yields CDR1 SNHLY and CDR2 FYNNEI. The CDR3 runs to 14 residues. V was clipped by 8 bases and J by 9 bases; unmatched bases: 12. The CDR3 DNA reads TGTGCCAGCGTCCAGGGGGCGCTAGGGGGTGAGCAGTTCTTC. This codes for CASVQGALGGEQFF.

The CDR3, as DNA: TGTGCCAGTGTGCCGGGACTCGCCCAAGAGACCCAGTACTTC. This codes for CASVPGLAQETQYF. The chain couples TRBV7-2 to TRBJ2-5; a possible D gene is TRBD2 (6 bases). Germline values: CDR1 SGHTA, CDR2 FQGNSA. This CDR3 spans 14 amino acids. The germline V and J ends were trimmed by 9 bases and 1 base, with 15 bases remaining between them.

The chain couples TRBV6-5 to TRBJ2-1; the match to TRBD2 covers 11 bases. The CDR3 length is 15 residues. Germline V gene data show CDR1 as MNHEY and CDR2 as SVGAGI. The junction had 7 bases not matched to a gene; V was cut back by 5 bases and J by 7 bases. In nucleotides, the CDR3 is TGTGCCAGCAGTCTACTTAGCGGGAGGGGGAATGAGCAGTTCTTC. As protein: CASSLLSGRGNEQFF.

The chain employs TRBV18 and TRBJ1-5; TRBD1 agrees at 7 bases. Germline V gene lookup returns CDR1 KGHSH and CDR2 LQKENI. The trim removed 4 bases at V and 4 bases at J, leaving 4 bases unmatched. CDR3 length equals 14 residues. The CDR3 region has the DNA TGTGCCAGCTCACAGGGGGCATGGAATCAGCCCCAGCATTTT. Translating gives CASSQGAWNQPQHF.

The rearrangement uses TRBV2 and TRBJ1-2; the D is unclear. This CDR3 is built from 14 residues. V was clipped by 1 base and J by 3 bases, with 9 bases between them. Germline lookup yields CDR1 SNHLY and CDR2 FYNNEI. CDR3 in DNA: TGTGCCAGCAGTGAAGGCGAGAGATACTATGGCTACACCTTC. It yields the protein CASSEGERYYGYTF.

The chain is built from TRBV28 and TRBJ1-1; 8 bases fit TRBD1. The CDR3 extends over 12 amino acids. Looked up from germline, CDR1 is MDHEN and CDR2 is SYDVKM. With V trimmed by 6 bases and J by 8 bases, 5 bases remained unmatched. The CDR3 DNA follows: TGTGCCAGCAGCAATGACAGGGGAGAAGCTTTCTTT. Residues: CASSNDRGEAFF.

The rearrangement joins TRBV5-1 to TRBJ1-1; possible D gene TRBD1, 5 bases. CDR3 length: 14 residues. The V gene's germline CDR1 is SGHRS and CDR2 YFSETQ. V lost 0 bases and J 4 bases, leaving 10 bases between the germline ends. The CDR3, as DNA: TGCGCCAGCAGCTTGGCCGGGGGGACCACTGAAGCTTTCTTT. This translates into CASSLAGGTTEAFF. Using reference TRBV5-1 and TRBJ1-1 for the parts outside the CDR3, the full variable domain is KAGVTQTPRYLIKTRGQQVTLSCSPISGHRSVSWYQQTPGQGLQFLFEYFSETQRNKGNFPGRFSGRQFSNSRSEMNVSTLELGDSALYLCASSLAGGTTEAFFGQGTRLTVV.

The V call is TRBV19, the J call TRBJ2-2; D perhaps matches TRBD2 (6 bases). Germline V gives CDR1 LNHDA, CDR2 SQIVND (reference sequence). Trimming left V 7 bases short and J 6 bases short, with 12 bases between. The CDR3 totals 13 residues. CDR3 protein: CASTRTKAGELFF. The CDR3 DNA reads TGTGCCAGTACTCGGACTAAGGCCGGGGAGCTGTTTTTT.

V gene TRBV4-1 combines with J gene TRBJ2-7; weak D call: TRBD1 (6 bases). The CDR3 extends over 15 amino acids. Germline values: CDR1 MGHRA, CDR2 YSYEKL. With 1 base removed from V and 4 bases from J, the gap between germline ends came to 14 bases. The CDR3 DNA reads TGCGCCAGCAGCCAAGGAGGGGGTGGGGGTTACGAGCAGTACTTC. Its translation: CASSQGGGGGYEQYF.

The rearrangement joins TRBV5-6 to TRBJ2-7; no clear D. V lost 2 bases and J lost 9, with 30 bases in between. The CDR3 runs to 18 residues. Germline assignment: CDR1 SGHDT and CDR2 YYEEEE. This CDR3 reads CASSFRNSEFTSKGGQYF. CDR3 DNA sequence: TGTGCCAGCAGCTTTCGTAACTCGGAGTTTACGAGTAAAGGCGGGCAGTACTTC. Variable domain in full (rest from reference TRBV5-6 and TRBJ2-7): DAGVTQSPTHLIKTRGQQVTLRCSPKSGHDTVSWYQQALGQGPQFIFQYYEEEERQRGNFPDRFSGHQFPNYSSELNVNALLLGDSALYLCASSFRNSEFTSKGGQYFGPGTRLTVT.

The chain has TRBV7-9 and TRBJ2-7; 13 bases are shared with TRBD2. The CDR3 totals 16 residues. V shed 2 bases and J 2 bases; nucleotides not matched to a gene: 3. Germline CDR1 SEHNR, CDR2 FQNEAQ (reference sequence). The CDR3 region is CASSLRGTSGTYEQYF. The CDR3 nucleotides are TGTGCCAGCAGCTTAAGGGGGACTAGCGGGACCTACGAGCAGTACTTC.

The chain joins TRBV4-1 to TRBJ2-5; 13 bases agree with TRBD2. Trimming removed 4 bases from V and 4 bases from J; junction bases left unmatched: 6. Germline CDR1 reads MGHRA; CDR2 reads YSYEKL. The CDR3 runs to 16 residues. The CDR3 bases are TGCGCCAGCAGCCTTGGACTAGCGGGAGACCCAGAGACCCAGTACTTC. This translates into CASSLGLAGDPETQYF.

The rearrangement links TRBV7-2 to TRBJ2-1; D unclear. This CDR3 is 15 amino acids long. Germline V gene sequence: CDR1 SGHTA, CDR2 FQGNSA. With 5 bases removed from V and 0 bases from J, the gap between germline ends came to 11 bases. This CDR3 reads CASSSTKSSYNEQFF. The CDR3 region has the DNA TGTGCCAGCAGCAGCACCAAGAGCTCCTACAATGAGCAGTTCTTC.

This chain joins TRBV19 and TRBJ2-2; 10 bases fit TRBD1. The CDR3 has 18 residues. V lost 4 bases and J lost 5; bases outside the gene matches: 13. Germline CDR1 and CDR2: LNHDA and SQIVND (reference sequence). The CDR3 protein is CASSTNSLDRGVTGELFF. The DNA for the CDR3 is TGTGCCAGTAGTACCAACTCCTTGGACAGGGGGGTTACCGGGGAGCTGTTTTTT.

In nucleotides, the CDR3 is TGTGCCAGCAGCCCAACAGGACAGGCCTACGAGCAGTACTTC. Translating it yields CASSPTGQAYEQYF. V is TRBV7-8 and J is TRBJ2-7; 7 bases map to TRBD1. CDR1 and CDR2 from the germline V gene are SGHVS and FQNEAQ. V trimming: 5 bases; J trimming: 2 bases; junction bases outside the gene matches: 6. The CDR3 is 14 residues long.

The V and J genes are TRBV5-1 and TRBJ1-4; no reliable D call. Trimming cost V 0 bases and J 7 bases, with 10 bases left between them. This CDR3 has 14 amino acids. CDR1 is SGHRS, CDR2 YFSETQ, per germline. This CDR3 is CASSLAGASEKLFF. The CDR3 DNA sequence: TGCGCCAGCAGCTTGGCCGGAGCAAGTGAAAAACTGTTTTTT.